The next 20 T cell receptor beta chains were all read from a single sample in a study of blood T cell repertoires in COVID-19. Only in-frame clones appear in the TCRdb table, and some are missing; sequencing was by immunoSEQ multiplex PCR. Of some 290,000 clones listed, roughly nine tenths are singletons. Source material: peripheral blood. These receptors came from a man between 18 and 29 years old with active or convalescent COVID-19.

V usage is TRBV7-3 and J usage is TRBJ1-4, with D possibly TRBD1 on 5 matching bases. V was shortened by 2 bases and J by 3 bases, with 10 bases between the two germline ends. Germline V gene data show CDR1 as SGHTA and CDR2 as FQGTGA. The length of the CDR3 is 15 residues. CDR3 residues: CASSLLGPPNEKLFF. CDR3 DNA: TGTGCCAGCAGCTTATTGGGGCCGCCTAATGAAAAACTGTTTTTT.

Remarks on this clone: Other DNA sequences in the same sample also yield this CDR3. CDR3 sequence reads: CASSVSGGANEQFF. The CDR3 coding sequence is TGTGCCAGCAGCGTAAGTGGGGGGGCGAATGAGCAGTTCTTC. The chain is built from TRBV9 and TRBJ2-1; a possible D gene is TRBD2 (7 bases). Trimming removed 1 base at V and 7 bases at J, with 12 bases between. CDR3 length equals 14 residues. CDR1 SGDLS and CDR2 YYNGEE come from the germline V gene.

The V call is TRBV7-9, the J call TRBJ2-1; 8 positions match TRBD1. The CDR3 has 12 amino acids. V shed 1 base and J 14 bases; nucleotides not matched to a gene: 4. The germline CDR1 and CDR2 sequences are SEHNR and FQNEAQ (reference sequence). CDR3 in DNA: TGTGCCAGCAGCTTAGAAGAGGACAGGGAGTTCTTC. It yields the protein CASSLEEDREFF.

This clone was recorded a few times. The chain carries TRBV19 and TRBJ2-2; D perhaps matches TRBD1 (6 bases). Germline CDR1 is LNHDA and CDR2 is SQIVND (reference sequence). This CDR3 region has 14 residues. The V and J ends lost 6 bases and 1 base respectively, with 9 bases between them. The CDR3 DNA is TGTGCCAGTAGGAGCAGGGGGAACACCGGGGAGCTGTTTTTT. It yields the protein CASRSRGNTGELFF.

This clone was seen a few times. This chain connects TRBV6-2 or TRBV6-3 to TRBJ1-1, with 9 bases matching TRBD1. The CDR3 has 16 amino acids. With 2 bases clipped from V and 0 bases from J, the junction kept 4 bases outside the gene matches. In germline, CDR1 is MNHEY, CDR2 SVGEGT. The CDR3 loop reads CASSYETGGMNTEAFF. CDR3 nucleotides: TGTGCCAGCAGTTACGAGACAGGGGGAATGAACACTGAAGCTTTCTTT.

The V call is TRBV25-1, the J call TRBJ2-5; a possible D gene is TRBD1 (6 bases). Trimming stripped 3 bases from V and 2 bases from J, with 19 bases between. This CDR3 contains 17 residues. The germline gives CDR1 MGHDK, CDR2 SYGVNS. CDR3 loop: CASSDGVRLGHQETQYF. CDR3 coding DNA: TGTGCCAGCAGTGATGGGGTACGGTTGGGACATCAAGAGACCCAGTACTTC.

The V call is TRBV24-1, the J call TRBJ1-5; D unresolved. V was pared by 0 bases and J by 4 bases, with 3 bases between. The CDR3 extends over 13 amino acids. The germline V gene has CDR1 KGHDR and CDR2 SFDVKD. The CDR3: CATSDLQNQPQHF. The CDR3 DNA is TGTGCCACCAGTGATTTGCAAAATCAGCCCCAGCATTTT.

V gene TRBV7-2 combines with J gene TRBJ1-2; TRBD1 is a possible D gene (5 bases). Trimming removed 5 bases from V and 2 bases from J, with 12 bases in between. Germline CDR1 SGHTA, CDR2 FQGNSA. The CDR3 length is 14 residues. The CDR3 DNA reads TGTGCCAGCAGCCAATGGGCAGGGAACTATGGCTACACCTTC. This sequence encodes CASSQWAGNYGYTF.

The gene calls are TRBV29-1 and TRBJ2-7; 9 bases agree with TRBD1. The germline CDR1 and CDR2 sequences are SQVTM and ANQGSEA. V gave up 4 bases and J gave up 4 bases; unmatched junction bases: 2. This CDR3 region has 12 residues. As DNA, the CDR3 is TGCAGCGTTGTGGGACAGGGATACGAGCAGTACTTC. Its protein is CSVVGQGYEQYF.

The chain carries TRBV7-7 and TRBJ2-7; 7 nucleotides match TRBD1. Germline loops: CDR1 SSHAT, CDR2 FNYEAQ (reference sequence). The length of the CDR3 is 15 residues. The J segment lost 1 base and the V segment lost 5 bases, leaving 8 bases of the junction unmatched. The CDR3 reads CASSPLPGQSYEQYF. CDR3 DNA: TGTGCCAGCAGCCCTCTCCCGGGACAGTCCTACGAGCAGTACTTC.

V gene TRBV5-6 combines with J gene TRBJ2-2; a possible D gene is TRBD1 (7 bases). V was pared by 3 bases and J by 5 bases, with 20 bases between. Germline CDR1 and CDR2: SGHDT and YYEEEE. The CDR3 is 17 amino acids. The CDR3 spells CASSYVGGQSRTGELFF. CDR3 sequence (DNA): TGTGCCAGCAGCTATGTGGGGGGACAGTCGAGAACCGGGGAGCTGTTTTTT.

This clone showed up just once. The chain recombines TRBV19 with TRBJ2-3; tentative D call: TRBD2 (5 bases). Germline V gene sequence: CDR1 LNHDA, CDR2 SQIVND (reference sequence). This CDR3 has 15 residues. V lost 7 bases and J 6 bases, leaving 20 bases between the germline ends. The CDR3 loop is CASNEGSSPIDTQYF. In nucleotides, the CDR3 is TGTGCCAGTAACGAGGGTTCGAGTCCCATTGATACGCAGTATTTT.

The chain is built from TRBV15 and TRBJ2-1, with 11 positions matching TRBD2. With 5 bases clipped from V and 2 bases from J, the junction kept 2 bases outside the gene matches. Germline V gene data show CDR1 as LNHNV and CDR2 as YYDKDF (reference sequence). The CDR3 spans 15 residues. The chain's CDR3 is CATSGTSGPYNEQFF. DNA of the CDR3: TGTGCCACCAGCGGGACTAGCGGTCCCTACAATGAGCAGTTCTTC.

This chain connects TRBV9 to TRBJ2-2; D is possibly TRBD1 (5 bases). The V end lost 3 bases, the J end lost 4 bases, and 7 bases lay between the germline ends. Germline V gene lookup returns CDR1 SGDLS and CDR2 YYNGEE. The CDR3 is made up of 13 amino acids. The CDR3 nucleotides read TGTGCCAGCAGCGGGGGCGGCACCGGGGAGCTGTTTTTT. Protein: CASSGGGTGELFF.

This chain connects TRBV29-1 to TRBJ2-3; 7 bases are a match to TRBD1. Per germline, CDR1 SQVTM and CDR2 ANQGSEA. The trim removed 3 bases at V and 3 bases at J, leaving 3 bases unmatched. This CDR3 has 13 amino acids. The CDR3 loop reads CSVDRGFTDTQYF. DNA of the CDR3: TGCAGCGTTGACAGGGGGTTTACAGATACGCAGTATTTT.

This chain joins TRBV2 and TRBJ1-2, with TRBD1 identical over 7 bases. With V trimmed by 8 bases and J by 2 bases, 8 bases remained unmatched. The CDR3 length is 14 residues. Germline V gene sequence: CDR1 SNHLY, CDR2 FYNNEI. CDR3: CASGQGGGNYGYTF. In nucleotides, the CDR3 is TGTGCCAGCGGTCAAGGGGGCGGAAACTATGGCTACACCTTC.

The V and J genes are TRBV12-3 or TRBV12-4 and TRBJ2-1; no clear D. This CDR3 comprises 12 residues. Between the trimmed V and J ends, which lost 5 bases and 10 bases, there was a span of 12 bases. The CDR3 DNA follows: TGTGCCAGCAGTCTCCTGTTTGGCGAGCAGTTCTTC. Amino acid sequence: CASSLLFGEQFF.

The rearrangement uses TRBV6-5 and TRBJ1-1; possible D gene TRBD1, 5 bases. Germline CDR1 reads MNHEY; CDR2 reads SVGAGI. The CDR3 covers 15 residues. Trimming removed 6 bases from V and 0 bases from J, with 14 bases in between. CDR3 DNA: TGTGCCAGCAGGGGGGGGACGGGCCTGAACACTGAAGCTTTCTTT. It is translated as CASRGGTGLNTEAFF.

The V call is TRBV24-1, the J call TRBJ2-1; D perhaps matches TRBD1 (6 bases). CDR1 is KGHDR, CDR2 SFDVKD, per germline. The CDR3 has 16 residues. Trimming cost V 1 base and J 5 bases, with 14 bases left between them. CDR3 sequence: CATSDFGTPKDNEQFF. CDR3 sequence (DNA): TGTGCCACCAGTGATTTCGGGACACCTAAGGACAATGAGCAGTTCTTC.

The genes are TRBV11-2 and TRBJ1-6; D possibly corresponds to TRBD1 (5 bases). The CDR3 length is 16 residues. V lost 7 bases and J 0 bases, leaving 13 bases between the germline ends. The V gene's germline CDR1 is SGHAT and CDR2 FQNNGV. Here the CDR3 DNA reads TGTGCCAGCACCAAAGACGGGGGCTCCTATAATTCACCCCTCCACTTT. This encodes CASTKDGGSYNSPLHF.